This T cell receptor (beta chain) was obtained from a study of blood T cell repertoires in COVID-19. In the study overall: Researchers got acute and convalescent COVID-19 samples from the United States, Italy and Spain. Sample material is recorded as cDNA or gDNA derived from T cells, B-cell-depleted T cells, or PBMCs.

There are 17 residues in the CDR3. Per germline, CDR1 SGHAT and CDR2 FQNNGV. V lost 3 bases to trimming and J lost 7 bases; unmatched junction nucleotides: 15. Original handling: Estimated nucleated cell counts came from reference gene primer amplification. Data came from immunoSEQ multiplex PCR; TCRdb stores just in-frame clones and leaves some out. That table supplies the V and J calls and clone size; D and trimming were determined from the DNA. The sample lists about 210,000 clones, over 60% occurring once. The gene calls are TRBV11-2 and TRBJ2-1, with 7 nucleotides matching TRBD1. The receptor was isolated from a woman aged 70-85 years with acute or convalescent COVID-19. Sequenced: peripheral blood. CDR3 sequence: CASSFITVGTARNEQFF. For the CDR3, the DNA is TGTGCCAGCAGCTTTATAACCGTGGGGACAGCCCGTAATGAGCAGTTCTTC.